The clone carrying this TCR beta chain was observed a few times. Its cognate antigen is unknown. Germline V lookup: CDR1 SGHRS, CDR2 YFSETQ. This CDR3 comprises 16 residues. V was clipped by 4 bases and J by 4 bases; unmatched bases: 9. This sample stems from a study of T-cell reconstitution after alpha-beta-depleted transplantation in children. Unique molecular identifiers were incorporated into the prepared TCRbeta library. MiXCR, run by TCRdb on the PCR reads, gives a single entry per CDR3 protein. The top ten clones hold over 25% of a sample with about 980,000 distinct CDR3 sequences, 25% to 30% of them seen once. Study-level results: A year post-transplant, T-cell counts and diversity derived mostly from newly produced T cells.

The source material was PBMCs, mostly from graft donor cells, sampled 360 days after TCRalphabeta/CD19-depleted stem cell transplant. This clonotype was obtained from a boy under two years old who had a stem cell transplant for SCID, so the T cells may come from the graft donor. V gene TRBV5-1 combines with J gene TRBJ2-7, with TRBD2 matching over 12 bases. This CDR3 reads CASSPYGLAGPYEQYF. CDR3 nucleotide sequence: TGCGCCAGCAGCCCATACGGACTAGCGGGGCCGTACGAGCAGTACTTC.